This entry features one T cell receptor beta chain sequence. The count of this clone is one. The specificity of this receptor is unknown. Base qualities were left out, and no much larger clone turns up one base away. The meaning of the sample's time point label: week 5, during vaccination. Each vaccine dose, consisting of 300 ug of a 20-mer mutant IDH1 peptide in Montanide, was administered subcutaneously with topical imiquimod. Newly diagnosed WHO grade 3 or 4 IDH1-mutant astrocytomas showing loss of nuclear ATRX were present in the donors. The samples were drawn from NOA16, a multicentre, single-arm, open-label phase I trial in Germany that tested a mutant IDH1 peptide vaccine in humans for the first time. Genomic DNA for TCRB sequencing was isolated from EDTA blood with the DNeasy Blood and Tissue Kit. The entry originates in a study of a mutant IDH1 vaccine in newly diagnosed glioma (dated by TCRdb to about 2021). Regarding the study in general: Eight vaccinations were administered to patients in weeks 1, 3, 5, 7, 11, 15, 19 and 23, corresponding to visits V03 through V10. Of the 25 to 40 patients who were treated, 62.5% were male and roughly 38% were female, and the mean age was approximately 40 years. Peripheral blood was collected at six visits: V03 (baseline), V05, V07, V10, V12 and V13. In the chemotherapy-containing groups, vaccination started alongside temozolomide cycles, whereas in patients who had radiotherapy alone it started 4-6 weeks after radiotherapy. Prior to enrollment, standard therapy consisting of radiotherapy alone, temozolomide alone, or radiochemotherapy with temozolomide had been administered to patients, with the combination being received by most patients. Longitudinal TCRB deep sequencing was performed for around 23 treated patients wherever samples were available for exploratory analyses. Study-level results and caveats: Immune responses induced by the vaccine were seen in 90% to 95% of patients across multiple MHC alleles. The authors noted that analyses of patient blood samples could not be reproduced because of sample limitations. Selection of PBMC samples for TCRB deep sequencing was based on availability. No apparent relationship was observed between pseudoprogression and alterations in the top peripheral T cell clonotypes detected by TCRB sequencing.

The receptor library was made with the immunoSEQ multiplex PCR assay. Rearranged TCR beta chain sequences were amplified using the hsTCRB Kit according to the manufacturer's protocol. An Illumina MiSeq was used to sequence the TCRB libraries. Turning to the authors' computational methods: The kit vendor's proprietary platform handled demultiplexing, trimming and gene mapping. TCRdb took this table from immuneACCESS and kept in-frame rearrangements with V and J called. Such tables lack part of the clones; where checked against another copy, unresolved V genes explain under half of the gap, and the rest is unexplained. V, J and clone size were drawn from that table, and D and trimming were deduced from the DNA. The sample yields fewer than 100,000 clones; more than 85% were counted once. In total, the top ten clones hold roughly 0.5% of the sample. Sample: PBMCs, taken from a glioma patient whose treatment included an IDH1 peptide vaccine. This TCR was recovered from a woman in her fifties or sixties with glioma.

The CDR3 in this case is CASSPRDRIIYGYTF. DNA sequence: TGTGCCAGCAGCCCCAGGGACAGGATAATCTATGGCTACACCTTC. The sequence is built from TRBV9 and TRBJ1-2; the central 8 bases match TRBD1. From V the trimming removes 4 bases and from J it removes 4 bases, while the gene matches leave 9 bases of the junction unaccounted for. The CDR3 has 15 amino acids, counting the end cysteine and phenylalanine. The CDR3 DNA has 45 bases and is translated from base 1. From the germline V gene, CDR1 is SGDLS and CDR2 is YYNGEE.